The clone carrying this TCR beta chain was seen a few times. What it binds is not known. The sample originates from a study of CD8 T cells in ankylosing spondylitis. Germline CDR1 KGHSH, CDR2 LQKENI. The length of the CDR3 is 17 residues. Between the trimmed V and J ends, which lost 2 bases and 8 bases, there was a span of 22 bases. Each CDR3 protein gets one entry after TCRdb re-called the 5' RACE reads with MiXCR. The table lists 400,000 to 450,000 distinct CDR3 sequences, about 15% of them singletons. Overall study findings and caveats: Among TCR beta sequences, a motif of several highly homologous variants appeared characteristic of ankylosing spondylitis blood. It was reported that disease-linked clones were significantly enriched in matched ankylosing spondylitis synovial fluid.

The chain combines TRBV18 with TRBJ2-4; a possible D gene is TRBD1 (6 bases). The sample comprised blood, either unsorted or a sorted T cell fraction (not recorded which). This TCR derives from a male donor with ankylosing spondylitis. CDR3 loop: CASSPLGAFRDRDIQYF. CDR3 DNA sequence: TGTGCCAGCTCACCATTGGGGGCATTTCGGGACCGGGACATTCAGTACTTC. The full variable domain, with the rest looked up from reference TRBV18 and TRBJ2-4, is NAGVMQNPRHLVRRRGQEARLRCSPMKGHSHVYWYRQLPEEGLKFMVYLQKENIIDESGMPKERFSAEFPKEGPSILRIQQVVRGDSAAYFCASSPLGAFRDRDIQYFGAGTRLSVL.